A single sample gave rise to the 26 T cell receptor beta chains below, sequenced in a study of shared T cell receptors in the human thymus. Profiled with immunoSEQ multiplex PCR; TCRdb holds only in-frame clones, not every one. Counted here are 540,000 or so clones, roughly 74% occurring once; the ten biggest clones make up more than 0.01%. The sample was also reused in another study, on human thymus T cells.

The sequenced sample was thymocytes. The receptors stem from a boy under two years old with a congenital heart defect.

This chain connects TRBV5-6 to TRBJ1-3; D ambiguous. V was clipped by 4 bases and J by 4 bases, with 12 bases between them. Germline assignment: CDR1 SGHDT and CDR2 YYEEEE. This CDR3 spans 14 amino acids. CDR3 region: CASSQHEPGNTIYF. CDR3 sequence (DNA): TGTGCCAGCAGCCAACACGAACCAGGAAACACCATATATTTT.

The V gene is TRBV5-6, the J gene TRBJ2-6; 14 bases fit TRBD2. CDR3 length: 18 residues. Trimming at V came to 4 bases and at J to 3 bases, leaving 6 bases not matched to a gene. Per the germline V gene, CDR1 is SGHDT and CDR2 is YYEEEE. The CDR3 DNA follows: TGTGCCAGCAGCCCGGGACTAGCGGGAGCTTATGGGGCCAACGTCCTGACTTTC. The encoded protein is CASSPGLAGAYGANVLTF.

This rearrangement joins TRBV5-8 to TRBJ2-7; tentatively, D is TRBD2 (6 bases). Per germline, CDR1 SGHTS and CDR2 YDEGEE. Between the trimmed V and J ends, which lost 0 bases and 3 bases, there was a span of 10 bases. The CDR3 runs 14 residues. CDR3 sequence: CASSLDQGGYEQYF. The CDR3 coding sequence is TGTGCCAGCAGCTTGGACCAGGGAGGCTACGAGCAGTACTTC.

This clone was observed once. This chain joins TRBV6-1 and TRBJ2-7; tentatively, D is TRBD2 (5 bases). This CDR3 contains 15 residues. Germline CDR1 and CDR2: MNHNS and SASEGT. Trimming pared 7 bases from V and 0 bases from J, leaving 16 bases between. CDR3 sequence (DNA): TGTGCCAGCACCCCGAGCGGACCCAGCTCCTACGAGCAGTACTTC. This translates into CASTPSGPSSYEQYF.

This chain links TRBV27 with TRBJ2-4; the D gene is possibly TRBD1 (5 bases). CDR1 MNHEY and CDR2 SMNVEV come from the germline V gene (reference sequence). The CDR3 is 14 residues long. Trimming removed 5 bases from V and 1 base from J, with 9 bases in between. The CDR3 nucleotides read TGTGCCAGCAGTCCAAAGGGGGCCAAAAACATTCAGTACTTC. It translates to CASSPKGAKNIQYF.

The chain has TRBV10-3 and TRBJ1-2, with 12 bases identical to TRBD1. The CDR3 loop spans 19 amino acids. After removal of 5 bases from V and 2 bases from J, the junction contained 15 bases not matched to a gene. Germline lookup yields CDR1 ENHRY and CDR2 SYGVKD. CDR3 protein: CAISPSNRDRGRLNYGYTF. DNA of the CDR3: TGTGCCATCAGTCCCTCTAACCGGGACAGGGGGCGCCTAAACTATGGCTACACCTTC.

CDR3 loop: CASSIYEGSDNQPQHF. The CDR3 region has the DNA TGTGCCAGTAGTATATATGAAGGGAGCGACAATCAGCCCCAGCATTTT. V gene TRBV19 combines with J gene TRBJ1-5; D uncertain. This CDR3 comprises 16 residues. Trimming left V 2 bases short and J 3 bases short, with 14 bases between. The germline V gene has CDR1 LNHDA and CDR2 SQIVND (reference sequence). Looking up the rest from reference TRBV19 and TRBJ1-5 gives the full variable domain: DGGITQSPKYLFRKEGQNVTLSCEQNLNHDAMYWYRQDPGQGLRLIYYSQIVNDFQKGDIAEGYSVSREKKESFPLTVTSAQKNPTAFYLCASSIYEGSDNQPQHFGDGTRLSIL.

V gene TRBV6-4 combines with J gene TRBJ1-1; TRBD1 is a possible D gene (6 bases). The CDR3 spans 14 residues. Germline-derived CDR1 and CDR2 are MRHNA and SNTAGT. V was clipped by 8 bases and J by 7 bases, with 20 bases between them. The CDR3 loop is CASAKTGREGEAFF. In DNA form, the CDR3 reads TGTGCCAGCGCCAAAACAGGGAGGGAAGGTGAAGCTTTCTTT.

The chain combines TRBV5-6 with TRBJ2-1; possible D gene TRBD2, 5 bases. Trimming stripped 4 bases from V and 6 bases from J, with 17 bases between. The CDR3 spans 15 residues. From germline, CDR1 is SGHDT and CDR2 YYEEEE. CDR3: CASSPGITGINEQFF. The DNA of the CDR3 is TGTGCCAGCAGCCCCGGAATAACGGGGATCAATGAGCAGTTCTTC.

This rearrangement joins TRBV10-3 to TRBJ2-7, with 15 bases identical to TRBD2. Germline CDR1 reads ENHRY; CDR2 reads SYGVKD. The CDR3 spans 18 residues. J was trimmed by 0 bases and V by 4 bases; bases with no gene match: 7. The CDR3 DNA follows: TGTGCCATCAGTGGAGGGACTAGCGGGAGGCCTAGCTCCTACGAGCAGTACTTC. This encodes CAISGGTSGRPSSYEQYF.

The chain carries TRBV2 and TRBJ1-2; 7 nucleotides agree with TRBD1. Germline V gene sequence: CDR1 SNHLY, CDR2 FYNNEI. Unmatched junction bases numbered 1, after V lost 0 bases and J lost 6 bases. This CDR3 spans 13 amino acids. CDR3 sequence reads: CASSEAGTDGYTF. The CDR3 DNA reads TGTGCCAGCAGTGAAGCGGGGACAGATGGCTACACCTTC.

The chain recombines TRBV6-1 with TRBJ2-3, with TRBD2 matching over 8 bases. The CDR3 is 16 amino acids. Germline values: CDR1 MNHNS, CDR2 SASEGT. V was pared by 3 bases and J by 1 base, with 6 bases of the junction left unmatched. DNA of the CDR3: TGTGCCAGCAGTGAGAGGCGGGAGGCCGGCACAGATACGCAGTATTTT. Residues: CASSERREAGTDTQYF.

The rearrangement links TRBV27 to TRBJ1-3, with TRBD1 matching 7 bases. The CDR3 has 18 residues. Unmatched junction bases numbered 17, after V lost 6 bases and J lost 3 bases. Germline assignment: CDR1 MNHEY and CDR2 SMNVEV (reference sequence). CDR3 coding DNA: TGTGCCAGCAGACCAACACAGGGGAAGATAACCGGTGGAAACACCATATATTTT. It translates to CASRPTQGKITGGNTIYF.

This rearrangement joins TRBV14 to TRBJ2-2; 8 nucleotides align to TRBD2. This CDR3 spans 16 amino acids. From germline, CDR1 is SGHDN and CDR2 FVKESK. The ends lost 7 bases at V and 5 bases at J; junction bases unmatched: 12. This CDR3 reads CASTSEEGLATGELFF. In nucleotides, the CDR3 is TGTGCCAGCACCTCGGAAGAAGGACTAGCAACCGGGGAGCTGTTTTTT.

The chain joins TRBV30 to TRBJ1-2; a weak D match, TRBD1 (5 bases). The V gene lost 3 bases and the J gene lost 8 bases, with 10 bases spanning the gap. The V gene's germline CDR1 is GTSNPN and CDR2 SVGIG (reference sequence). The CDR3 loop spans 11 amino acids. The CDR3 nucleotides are TGTGCCTGGAGGGGGGGTCCCGGCTACACCTTC. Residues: CAWRGGPGYTF.

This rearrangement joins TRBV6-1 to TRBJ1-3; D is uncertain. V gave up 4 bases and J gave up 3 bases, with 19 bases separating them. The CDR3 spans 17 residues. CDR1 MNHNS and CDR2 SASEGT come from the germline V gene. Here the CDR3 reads CASSGSDLRNRGNTIYF. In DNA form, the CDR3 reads TGTGCCAGCAGTGGAAGTGACCTGCGGAATCGTGGAAACACCATATATTTT.

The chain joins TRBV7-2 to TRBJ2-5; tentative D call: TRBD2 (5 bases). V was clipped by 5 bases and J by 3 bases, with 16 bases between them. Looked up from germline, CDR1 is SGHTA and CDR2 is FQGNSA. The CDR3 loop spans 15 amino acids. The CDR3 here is CASSPLIGIEETQYF. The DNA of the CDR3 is TGTGCCAGCAGCCCCCTTATCGGGATTGAAGAGACCCAGTACTTC.

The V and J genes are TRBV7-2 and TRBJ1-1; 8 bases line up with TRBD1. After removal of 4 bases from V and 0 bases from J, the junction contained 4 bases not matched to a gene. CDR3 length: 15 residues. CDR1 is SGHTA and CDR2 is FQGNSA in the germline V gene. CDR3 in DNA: TGTGCCAGCAGCTCGAGGGACAGGCTGAACACTGAAGCTTTCTTT. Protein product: CASSSRDRLNTEAFF.

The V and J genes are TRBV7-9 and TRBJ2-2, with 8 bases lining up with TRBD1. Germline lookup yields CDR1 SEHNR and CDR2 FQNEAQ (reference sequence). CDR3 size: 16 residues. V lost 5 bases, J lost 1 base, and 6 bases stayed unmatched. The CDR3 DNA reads TGTGCCAGCAGCCCACGGACAGGGAAGAACACCGGGGAGCTGTTTTTT. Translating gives CASSPRTGKNTGELFF.

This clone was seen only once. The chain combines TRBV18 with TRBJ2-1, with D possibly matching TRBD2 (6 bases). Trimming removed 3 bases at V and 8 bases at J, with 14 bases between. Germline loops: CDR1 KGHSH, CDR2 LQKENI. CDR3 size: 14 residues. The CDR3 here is CASSPCGLLHEQFF. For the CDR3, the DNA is TGTGCCAGCTCACCTTGCGGACTACTTCATGAGCAGTTCTTC.

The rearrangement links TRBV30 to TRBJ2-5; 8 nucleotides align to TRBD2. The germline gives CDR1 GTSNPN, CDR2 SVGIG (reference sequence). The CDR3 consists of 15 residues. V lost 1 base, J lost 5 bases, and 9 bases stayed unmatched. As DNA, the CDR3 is TGTGCCTGGAGTGCCTCCGGGACTAGATCGGAGACCCAGTACTTC. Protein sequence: CAWSASGTRSETQYF.

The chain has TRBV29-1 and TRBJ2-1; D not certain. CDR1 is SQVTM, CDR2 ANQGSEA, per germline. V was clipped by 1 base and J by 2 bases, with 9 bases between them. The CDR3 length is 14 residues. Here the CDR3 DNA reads TGCAGCGTTGAAGTTACCCGAGCCTACAATGAGCAGTTCTTC. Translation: CSVEVTRAYNEQFF.

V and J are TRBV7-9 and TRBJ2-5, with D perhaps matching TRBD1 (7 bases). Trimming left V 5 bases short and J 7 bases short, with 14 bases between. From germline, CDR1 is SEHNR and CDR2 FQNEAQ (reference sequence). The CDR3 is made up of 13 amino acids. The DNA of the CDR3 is TGTGCCAGCAGCACTGGGACAGCGGGGACCCAGTACTTC. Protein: CASSTGTAGTQYF.

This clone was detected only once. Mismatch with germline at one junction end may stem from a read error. CDR3 sequence reads: CASSLASGRNF. CDR3 nucleotide sequence: TGTGCCAGCAGCTTGGCTAGCGGGAGGAACTTC. The rearrangement links TRBV7-8 to TRBJ2-5, with 11 nucleotides matching TRBD2. This CDR3 spans 11 amino acids. Germline V gene data show CDR1 as SGHVS and CDR2 as FQNEAQ.

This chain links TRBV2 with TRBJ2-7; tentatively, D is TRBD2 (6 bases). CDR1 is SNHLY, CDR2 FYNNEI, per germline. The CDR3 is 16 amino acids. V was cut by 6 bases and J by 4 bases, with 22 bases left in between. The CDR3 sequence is CASRGWGVAASYEQYF. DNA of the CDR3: TGTGCCAGCAGGGGCTGGGGGGTAGCGGCCTCATACGAGCAGTACTTC. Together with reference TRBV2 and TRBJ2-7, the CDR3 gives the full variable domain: EPEVTQTPSHQVTQMGQEVILRCVPISNHLYFYWYRQILGQKVEFLVSFYNNEISEKSEIFDDQFSVERPDGSNFTLKIRSTKLEDSAMYFCASRGWGVAASYEQYFGPGTRLTVT.

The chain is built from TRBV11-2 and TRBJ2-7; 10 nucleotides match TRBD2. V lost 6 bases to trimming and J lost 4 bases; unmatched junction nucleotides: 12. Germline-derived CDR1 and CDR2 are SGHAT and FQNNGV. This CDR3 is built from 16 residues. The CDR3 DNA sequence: TGTGCCAGCAGTTGGGAGCGGGAGGGCCCCGAGTACGAGCAGTACTTC. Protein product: CASSWEREGPEYEQYF.